This TCR beta chain originates from a study of CD8 T cells in ankylosing spondylitis. Study-wide results and caveats: Past studies reported some motif variants in reactive arthritis synovial fluid and blood. Characteristic, it appeared, of ankylosing spondylitis blood was a TCR beta motif of 7 or 8 highly homologous variants.

TCRdb processed the 5' RACE reads anew with MiXCR; each CDR3 protein has one entry. Here the sample spans 150,000 to 200,000 distinct CDR3 sequences, around 10% being singletons. This clonotype was recorded at least ten times. Its cognate antigen is unknown. Germline CDR1 reads DFQATT; CDR2 reads SNEGSKA (reference sequence). This CDR3 has 14 residues. V lost 3 bases, J lost 2 bases, and 13 bases lay in between. The clonotype comes from a male donor with ankylosing spondylitis or in good health (not recorded which). This rearrangement joins TRBV20-1 to TRBJ1-1, with TRBD1 as a possible D gene (6 bases). The material sequenced was blood, either unsorted or a sorted T cell fraction (not recorded which). In DNA form, the CDR3 reads TGCAGTGCTAGTCTTCCGGGACAAAACACTGAAGCTTTCTTT. This codes for CSASLPGQNTEAFF.